This T cell receptor (beta chain) is from a study of CD8 T cells in ankylosing spondylitis (dated by TCRdb to 2016 to 2017). For the wider study: To find TCR variants linked to disease, the study profiled T cell receptor beta repertoires in ankylosing spondylitis patients and healthy donors. The full study cohort comprised 25 ankylosing spondylitis patients and 85 to 120 healthy donors. Samples of peripheral blood were taken, and for ankylosing spondylitis patients, synovial fluid was collected as well.

This clonotype was observed many times. No antigen is known for it. No much larger clone is present one base from it, and per-base qualities are unavailable. Trimming removed 3 bases from V and 0 bases from J; the gene matches leave 3 bases unexplained. The CDR3 sequence holds 15 residues, the cysteine and phenylalanine included. The kept DNA is CDR3 alone, 45 bases in frame from the first base. CDR1 and CDR2, per the germline V gene (reference sequence), are DFQATT and SNEGSKA. TCRdb lists the instrument as Illumina HiSeq 2500. TCR beta libraries were prepared by quantitative 5'-RACE with molecular barcodes. Regarding the original processing steps: Disease-linked TCR variants were identified with a new computational method built on a probabilistic model of VDJ rearrangement. TCRdb applied fastp at Q25 and MiXCR to the public reads, then kept only in-frame beta chains. Merged by CDR3 protein, the rows form single entries marked with the most common genes and DNA. V and J calls and clone size were set by TCRdb, not the authors. The sample records 50,000 to 65,000 distinct CDR3 sequences, approximately 7.4% of which are singletons. The ten most abundant clones make up around 8.7% of the sample.

The research as a whole found: A CD8+ phenotype was shown by the disease-linked clones, which were found at relatively low frequencies in peripheral blood. Blood from ankylosing spondylitis patients appeared to be characterized by a TCR beta motif composed of roughly 8 highly homologous amino acid variants. The disease-linked clones were reported as significantly enriched in matched synovial fluid samples from ankylosing spondylitis patients. Some TCR beta motif variants had previously been reported in synovial fluid and blood of reactive arthritis patients, which suggested common disease-initiation mechanisms.

The chain is assembled from TRBV20-1 and TRBJ2-1; 9 bases in the junction line up with TRBD2. Source material: blood, either unsorted or a sorted T cell fraction (not recorded which). The source is a female donor with ankylosing spondylitis or in good health (not recorded which). The nucleotide sequence reads as follows: TGCAGTGCTAGGGGACTAGCTATCTCCTACAATGAGCAGTTCTTC. Translated, it gives CSARGLAISYNEQFF.